This note documents a single TCR beta chain sequence. Its cognate antigen is unknown. The entire patient cohort was treatment-naive prior to thyroid surgery. The record originates from a study of metastatic and nonmetastatic thyroid tumors. For the study at large: Thyroid patients, malignant and benign, had repertoires compared across blood and tumor or nodule tissue. Findings of the study overall: In blood and tumor, TCR beta diversity was reportedly significantly higher in malignant thyroid tumors than in benign nodules.

Per the study methods: Clinicopathological groups supplied CDR3 differences that were used to build a distant-metastasis classifier for papillary thyroid cancer. TCRdb ran MiXCR on the PCR reads. The V and J calls come from TCRdb's annotation, not from the publication. The data show 10,000 to 15,000 clones, 27% seen once. Material: tumor tissue. The receptor was isolated from a female donor with papillary thyroid cancer or a benign thyroid nodule (not recorded which). Some clones in this sample may be carry-over from other donors' samples.

CDR3 coding DNA: TGTGCCAGCAGCGAACGGGGGGGGCACTCACCCCTCCACTTT. This translates into CASSERGGHSPLHF. V is TRBV5-8 and J is TRBJ1-6, with D perhaps TRBD1 (6 bases). CDR3 length equals 14 residues. The V end lost 4 bases, the J end lost 10 bases, and 15 bases lay between the germline ends. Germline V CDR1 and CDR2: SGHTS, YDEGEE.